This T cell receptor (beta chain) was identified in a study of T cells in Graves' hyperthyroidism and ophthalmopathy. Study-wide results and caveats: Peripheral blood also featured most of the thyroid clonotypes expanded above 0.001.

The CDR3 totals 15 residues. Trimming removed 0 bases from V and 1 base from J, with 12 bases in between. Germline CDR1 SQVTM, CDR2 ANQGSEA. Notes on this clonotype: Its antigen is unknown.

RNA transcripts gave rise to amplified TCR beta CDR3 regions. The TCR CDR3 first-round RT-PCR relied on the HTBI primer set. TCRdb passed the multiplex PCR reads through MiXCR, listing each CDR3 protein once. The table shows 250,000 to 300,000 distinct CDR3 sequences, with less than 20% occurring only once. Orbital computed tomography and thyroid ultrasound, together with serum TRAb and thyroxine and clinical symptoms, were used for diagnoses. Cells are PBMCs isolated from around 9.4 ml of fresh blood. The sequence was obtained from a man aged 50 to 60 with Graves' ophthalmopathy. Material for sequencing was blood. The V gene is TRBV29-1, the J gene TRBJ1-1, with D tentatively TRBD1 (6 bases). CDR3 region: CSVEDRGRGNTEAFF. The CDR3, as DNA: TGCAGCGTTGAAGATCGGGGCAGGGGGAACACTGAAGCTTTCTTT.